The 23 T cell receptor beta chains reported below all come from one sample, sequenced in a study of CD8 T cells in ankylosing spondylitis. One entry per CDR3 protein, called by TCRdb with MiXCR from the 5' RACE reads. This repertoire shows roughly 100,000 distinct CDR3 sequences, 7.5% to 9% found once; its top ten account for more than 9.5%. Material: blood, either unsorted or a sorted T cell fraction (not recorded which). These receptors came from a male donor with ankylosing spondylitis or in good health (not recorded which).

This clonotype came up a few times. This may be a read error, as it is one base from a much larger clone. The chain joins TRBV10-3 to TRBJ1-6, with a possible D match to TRBD1 (6 bases). The CDR3 has 12 amino acids. The germline CDR1 and CDR2 sequences are ENHRY and SYGVKD. Trimming shortened V by 8 bases and J by 9 bases, and 11 bases separated the two germline ends. The CDR3 here is CAIAGGSSPLHF. The CDR3 nucleotides read TGTGCCATCGCGGGGGGCAGTTCACCCCTCCACTTT.

This clonotype was recorded many times. This chain joins TRBV7-2 and TRBJ2-1; D is perhaps TRBD2 (6 bases). V gave up 3 bases and J gave up 7 bases, with 7 bases separating them. The CDR3 loop spans 12 amino acids. Germline V CDR1 and CDR2: SGHTA, FQGNSA. The CDR3: CASSLTSNEQFF. The CDR3 nucleotides read TGTGCCAGCAGCTTGACTAGTAATGAGCAGTTCTTC.

There are a few counts of this clonotype. The CDR3 protein is CASSLAPQGSSEQYF. Written as DNA, the CDR3 is TGTGCCAGCAGCTTAGCGCCCCAGGGATCGTCCGAGCAGTACTTC. The J gene is TRBJ2-7, the V gene TRBV7-2, with D possibly being TRBD1 (5 bases). There are 15 residues in the CDR3. V gave up 0 bases and J gave up 6 bases, with 15 bases separating them. Germline lookup yields CDR1 SGHTA and CDR2 FQGNSA.

This clonotype was observed many times. CDR3 DNA sequence: TGTGCCAGCATGGGGAGGACTCCGTTCTACGAGCAGTACTTC. Translation gives CASMGRTPFYEQYF. The chain joins TRBV6-2 or TRBV6-3 to TRBJ2-7; possible D gene TRBD2, 6 bases. Germline V lookup: CDR1 MNHEY, CDR2 SVGEGT. The CDR3 is 14 residues long. Trimming removed 7 bases at V and 3 bases at J, with 16 bases between.

The genes are TRBV20-1 and TRBJ2-1; 7 bases are shared with TRBD1. The ends lost 6 bases at V and 3 bases at J; junction bases unmatched: 23. The CDR3 consists of 19 residues. The V gene's germline CDR1 is DFQATT and CDR2 SNEGSKA (reference sequence). CDR3 DNA: TGCAGTGCCCATCGACCTCGGGACAGTGCCGTGCACAGCTACAATGAGCAGTTCTTC. It encodes CSAHRPRDSAVHSYNEQFF.

This clonotype was seen many times. This chain joins TRBV5-1 and TRBJ2-1, with 9 bases fitting TRBD2. Trimming at V came to 7 bases and at J to 4 bases, leaving 9 bases not matched to a gene. Looked up from germline, CDR1 is SGHRS and CDR2 is YFSETQ. The CDR3 has 15 amino acids. The DNA of the CDR3 is TGCGCCAGCGCCCCCCCTAGCGGGGAATACAATGAGCAGTTCTTC. It is translated as CASAPPSGEYNEQFF. The full variable domain, with the rest looked up from reference TRBV5-1 and TRBJ2-1, is KAGVTQTPRYLIKTRGQQVTLSCSPISGHRSVSWYQQTPGQGLQFLFEYFSETQRNKGNFPGRFSGRQFSNSRSEMNVSTLELGDSALYLCASAPPSGEYNEQFFGPGTRLTVL.

This clonotype has at least ten counts. The chain uses TRBV24-1 and TRBJ2-7, with D possibly being TRBD2 (6 bases). V was pared by 1 base and J by 6 bases, with 9 bases between. This CDR3 is 13 amino acids long. Per germline, CDR1 KGHDR and CDR2 SFDVKD. The CDR3 sequence: CATSDLRGGEQYF. The CDR3 DNA follows: TGTGCCACCAGTGATTTAAGGGGAGGCGAGCAGTACTTC.

In its sample, this clonotype was seen many times. The rearrangement joins TRBV6-1 to TRBJ1-5, with no clear D. Germline lookup yields CDR1 MNHNS and CDR2 SASEGT. Trimming cost V 5 bases and J 2 bases, with 7 bases left between them. This CDR3 comprises 13 residues. CDR3 DNA: TGTGCCAGCAGTCCGGACCGCAATCAGCCCCAGCATTTT. This encodes CASSPDRNQPQHF.

There are many counts of this clonotype. V gene TRBV12-3 or TRBV12-4 combines with J gene TRBJ1-6; tentative D call: TRBD1 (5 bases). V was cut by 3 bases and J by 8 bases, with 11 bases left in between. The CDR3 has 14 amino acids. CDR3 amino acids: CASSFQGTDSPLHF. DNA of the CDR3: TGTGCCAGCAGTTTTCAGGGAACGGATTCACCCCTCCACTTT.

V is TRBV6-2 or TRBV6-3 and J is TRBJ2-5, with 10 nucleotides matching TRBD2. Unmatched junction bases numbered 9, after V lost 8 bases and J lost 9 bases. CDR3 length: 13 amino acids. CDR1 MNHEY and CDR2 SVGEGT come from the germline V gene. The CDR3 sequence: CASRLAGGWAQYF. In DNA, the CDR3 is TGTGCCAGCCGACTAGCGGGTGGCTGGGCCCAGTACTTC.

This clonotype has a count of ten or more. The chain joins TRBV7-9 to TRBJ1-1, with D uncertain. The ends were cut back, 1 base at V and 0 bases at J, with 9 bases in the middle. There are 15 residues in the CDR3. Germline CDR1 and CDR2: SEHNR and FQNEAQ (reference sequence). The CDR3 DNA follows: TGTGCCAGCAGCTTAGTTAGCAGAATGAACACTGAAGCTTTCTTT. Protein sequence: CASSLVSRMNTEAFF.

This clonotype was seen at least ten times. The chain is built from TRBV7-2 and TRBJ2-4, with TRBD1 as a possible D gene (5 bases). This CDR3 region has 12 residues. Trimming removed 5 bases from V and 5 bases from J, with 7 bases in between. The germline gives CDR1 SGHTA, CDR2 FQGNSA. CDR3 sequence reads: CASSPRENIQYF. CDR3 bases: TGTGCCAGCAGCCCCAGGGAAAACATTCAGTACTTC.

This clonotype was observed many times. The chain recombines TRBV12-3 or TRBV12-4 with TRBJ1-2; 8 bases align to TRBD1. V dropped 6 bases and J dropped 10; count of bases not matched to a gene: 10. This CDR3 has 13 amino acids. The CDR3 protein is CASSPDRGKVYTF. Here the CDR3 DNA reads TGTGCCAGCAGCCCCGACAGGGGTAAAGTCTACACCTTC.

This clonotype was picked up many times. This chain links TRBV6-2 or TRBV6-3 with TRBJ2-4; D not certain. V was pared by 8 bases and J by 1 base, with 9 bases between. Germline CDR1 is MNHEY and CDR2 is SVGEGT. This CDR3 contains 13 residues. CDR3 amino acids: CASESSAKNIQYF. CDR3 DNA sequence: TGTGCCAGCGAGAGTTCGGCCAAAAACATTCAGTACTTC.

The V gene is TRBV12-3 or TRBV12-4, the J gene TRBJ1-1; no clear D. The V end was cut by 4 bases, the J end by 0 bases, with 18 bases between. This CDR3 is built from 17 residues. CDR3: CASSSLKTSELNTEAFF. The CDR3 coding sequence is TGTGCCAGCAGTTCCCTCAAGACGTCAGAGCTGAACACTGAAGCTTTCTTT.

This clonotype showed up many times. J is TRBJ2-5 and V is TRBV7-2; no reliable D call. In germline, CDR1 is SGHTA, CDR2 FQGNSA. The V end was cut by 5 bases, the J end by 4 bases, with 8 bases between. This CDR3 region has 12 residues. CDR3 loop: CASSPMAETQYF. DNA of the CDR3: TGTGCCAGCAGCCCCATGGCAGAGACCCAGTACTTC.

This clonotype occurred many times. This chain joins TRBV7-2 and TRBJ2-1, with 8 bases identical to TRBD2. The length of the CDR3 is 16 residues. Germline CDR1 and CDR2: SGHTA and FQGNSA. Unmatched junction bases numbered 9, after V lost 2 bases and J lost 6 bases. CDR3 in amino acids: CASSLHSGSLINEQFF. The CDR3 nucleotides read TGTGCCAGCAGCTTACACAGCGGGAGCTTAATCAATGAGCAGTTCTTC.

This clonotype occurred many times. The DNA of the CDR3 is TGCAGTGCCTCCAATTACAATGAGCAGTTCTTC. Translating gives CSASNYNEQFF. This chain uses TRBV20-1 with TRBJ2-1; D uncertain. V lost 6 bases to trimming and J lost 4 bases, with 7 bases between them. Germline CDR1 and CDR2: DFQATT and SNEGSKA (reference sequence). There are 11 residues in the CDR3.

This clonotype has at least ten counts. The chain couples TRBV18 to TRBJ2-3; weak D call: TRBD2 (6 bases). The V and J ends lost 0 bases and 0 bases respectively, with 13 bases between them. The CDR3 extends over 17 amino acids. Germline V gene sequence: CDR1 KGHSH, CDR2 LQKENI. CDR3 nucleotide sequence: TGTGCCAGCTCACCACCTGGATTAGCGGAAAGCACAGATACGCAGTATTTT. Its protein is CASSPPGLAESTDTQYF.

This clonotype was observed many times. The V and J genes are TRBV9 and TRBJ1-1, with D perhaps matching TRBD1 (6 bases). The CDR3 totals 16 residues. Germline CDR1 SGDLS, CDR2 YYNGEE. Trimming took 3 bases from V and 5 from J, leaving 20 bases between them. The CDR3 spells CASSAPRGGADTEAFF. The CDR3 bases are TGTGCCAGCAGCGCCCCGAGGGGGGGGGCGGATACTGAAGCTTTCTTT.

This clonotype has at least ten counts. CDR3 sequence reads: CASSLRGPGELFF. The CDR3, as DNA: TGTGCCAGCAGTTTAAGGGGTCCCGGGGAGCTGTTTTTT. V gene TRBV12-3 or TRBV12-4 combines with J gene TRBJ2-2, with D maybe TRBD1 (5 bases). The CDR3 has 13 residues. The V gene lost 2 bases and the J gene lost 6 bases, with 7 bases spanning the gap.

CDR3: CASSPRDEAYGYTF. The CDR3 nucleotides are TGTGCCAGCAGCCCCCGGGACGAGGCGTATGGCTACACCTTC. The V and J genes are TRBV7-9 and TRBJ1-2; tentative D call: TRBD1 (5 bases). CDR1 is SEHNR, CDR2 FQNEAQ, per germline (reference sequence). The CDR3 contains 14 residues. Trimming stripped 5 bases from V and 5 bases from J, with 15 bases between.

This clonotype was detected many times. The chain couples TRBV25-1 to TRBJ2-7; D unclear. The germline V gene has CDR1 MGHDK and CDR2 SYGVNS. V lost 1 base, J lost 9 bases, and 13 bases lay in between. The CDR3 extends over 13 amino acids. CDR3 DNA sequence: TGTGCCAGCAGTGAATCCCCGGTAATCGGGCAGTACTTC. This translates into CASSESPVIGQYF.